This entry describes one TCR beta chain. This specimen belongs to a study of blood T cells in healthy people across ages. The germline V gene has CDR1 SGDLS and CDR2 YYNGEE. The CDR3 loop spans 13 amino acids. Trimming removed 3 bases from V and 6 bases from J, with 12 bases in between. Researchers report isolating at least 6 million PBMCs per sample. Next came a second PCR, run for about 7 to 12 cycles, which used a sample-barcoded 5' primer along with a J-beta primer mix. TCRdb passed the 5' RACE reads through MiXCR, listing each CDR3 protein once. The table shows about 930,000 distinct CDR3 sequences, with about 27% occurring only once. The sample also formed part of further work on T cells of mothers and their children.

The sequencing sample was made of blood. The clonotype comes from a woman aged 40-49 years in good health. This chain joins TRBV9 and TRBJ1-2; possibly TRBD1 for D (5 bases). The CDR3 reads CASSGGPGHGYTF. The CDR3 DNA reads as TGTGCCAGCAGCGGGGGACCAGGGCATGGCTACACCTTC.